This TCR beta chain was sequenced during a study of shared clonotypes between healthy human individuals. Profiled with immunoSEQ multiplex PCR; TCRdb holds only in-frame clones, not every one. Among 2 million to 3 million clones, roughly 93% were seen once, and the ten largest hold approximately 0.36%. The TCR originated in a man aged 18-30 years in good health. Some clones in this sample may be carry-over from other donors' samples. Material: naive CD4+ T cells from PBMCs. Specified subset: CD45RA+ positively selected.

The CDR3 sequence: CASSRKGTDTQYF. The CDR3 DNA follows: TGTGCCAGCAGCCGAAAGGGCACAGATACGCAGTATTTT. The genes are TRBV5-5 and TRBJ2-3; D not resolved. The V gene lost 4 bases and the J gene lost 1 base, with 7 bases spanning the gap. The CDR3 sequence is 13 residues long. Germline V gene data show CDR1 as SGHKS and CDR2 as YYEKEE (reference sequence).